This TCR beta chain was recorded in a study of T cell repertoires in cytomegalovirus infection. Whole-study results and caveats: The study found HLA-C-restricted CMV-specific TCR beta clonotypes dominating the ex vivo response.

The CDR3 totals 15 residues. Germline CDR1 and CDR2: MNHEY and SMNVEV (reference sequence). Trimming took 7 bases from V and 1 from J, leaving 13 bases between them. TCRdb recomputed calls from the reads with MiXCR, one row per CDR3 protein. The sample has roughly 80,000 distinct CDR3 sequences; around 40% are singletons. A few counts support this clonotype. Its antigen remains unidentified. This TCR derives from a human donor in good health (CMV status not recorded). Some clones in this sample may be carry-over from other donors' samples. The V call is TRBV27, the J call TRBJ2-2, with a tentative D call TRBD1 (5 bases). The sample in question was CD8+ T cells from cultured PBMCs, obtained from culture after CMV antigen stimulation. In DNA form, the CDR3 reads TGTGCCAGCACAGGGATGGTCGGGAACACCGGGGAGCTGTTTTTT. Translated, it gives CASTGMVGNTGELFF.